Each of the 18 T cell receptor beta chains below was sequenced from the same sample in a study of blood T cells in healthy people across ages. A J-beta primer mix and a sample-barcoded 5' primer were used in a second PCR of about 7 to 12 cycles. TCRdb re-called the 5' RACE reads through MiXCR, storing one row per CDR3 protein. In the table there are about 640,000 distinct CDR3 sequences, approximately 50% of which are singletons. The sequenced sample was blood. The receptors shown here come from a man between 60 and 75 years old in good health.

The chain uses TRBV5-1 and TRBJ1-2, with D hard to call. V dropped 2 bases and J dropped 1 base, with 9 bases sitting between them. The CDR3 contains 14 residues. Germline loops: CDR1 SGHRS, CDR2 YFSETQ. CDR3 DNA sequence: TGCGCCAGCAGCTTTAACGGCGATAACTATGGCTACACCTTC. The encoded protein is CASSFNGDNYGYTF.

The chain links TRBV2 to TRBJ2-1; tentative D call: TRBD1 (5 bases). Germline CDR1 and CDR2: SNHLY and FYNNEI. Trimming left V 6 bases short and J 5 bases short, with 11 bases between. CDR3 size: 13 residues. The CDR3 DNA sequence: TGTGCCAGCAGGGTAGACAGAGACAATGAGCAGTTCTTC. This codes for CASRVDRDNEQFF.

V usage is TRBV28 and J usage is TRBJ1-2; D may be TRBD1 (6 bases). The CDR3 totals 14 residues. The V end lost 10 bases, the J end lost 3 bases, and 18 bases lay between the germline ends. Germline V gene sequence: CDR1 MDHEN, CDR2 SYDVKM. CDR3 nucleotide sequence: TGTGCCACCTTGAAAGTGGGGGCCCACTATGGCTACACCTTC. This gives the protein CATLKVGAHYGYTF.

This clonotype came up a few times. The chain carries TRBV20-1 and TRBJ2-4; 9 nucleotides agree with TRBD1. The DNA end is a closer match to TRBJ2-7, so the J assignment may be wrong. The CDR3 contains 15 residues. CDR1 DFQATT and CDR2 SNEGSKA come from the germline V gene (reference sequence). The CDR3 region has the DNA TGCAGTGCTAGAGATGTGGGGACAGGGTCGTACGAGCAGTACTTC. As protein: CSARDVGTGSYEQYF.

V gene TRBV21-1 combines with J gene TRBJ1-2; no DNA check was done on the table's D call, TRBD1. TRBV21-1 corresponds to a pseudogene. The CDR3 covers 13 residues. For the CDR3, the DNA is TGTGCCAGCAGCCGGCCTGGACAGTACGGCTACACCTTC. It encodes CASSRPGQYGYTF.

This sequence joins TRBV20-1 and TRBJ2-2, with a weak D call TRBD1 (6 bases). From germline, CDR1 is DFQATT and CDR2 SNEGSKA (reference sequence). The CDR3 spans 12 residues. Trimming stripped 2 bases from V and 7 bases from J, with 8 bases between. The CDR3 DNA is TGCAGTGCTAGAAAGACAGGCGGGGAGCTGTTTTTT. Amino acid sequence: CSARKTGGELFF.

This chain uses TRBV23-1 with TRBJ1-2, with a tentative D call TRBD1 (6 bases). TRBV23-1 is an ORF; its function is uncertain. CDR3 length: 20 amino acids. Trimming took off 6 bases at V and 1 base at J, with 30 bases between the two ends. Here the CDR3 reads CASSLGGRGQRGSDNYGYTF. DNA of the CDR3: TGCGCCAGCAGCCTGGGGGGGAGAGGACAGCGCGGATCGGATAACTATGGCTACACCTTC.

This clonotype appeared once. V and J are TRBV24-1 and TRBJ2-5; D may correspond to TRBD1 or TRBD2 (5 bases each). The V end was cut by 4 bases, the J end by 6 bases, with 17 bases between. The CDR3 runs 15 residues. Germline lookup yields CDR1 KGHDR and CDR2 SFDVKD. CDR3 DNA: TGTGCCACCAGTGAAACGGGACGGCTCTCACAGACCCAGTACTTC. Its translation is CATSETGRLSQTQYF.

V gene TRBV6-1 combines with J gene TRBJ1-4; D unresolved. This CDR3 has 14 amino acids. CDR1 and CDR2 from the germline V gene are MNHNS and SASEGT. V gave up 10 bases and J gave up 0 bases, with 12 bases separating them. The chain's CDR3 is CATRSGATNEKLFF. CDR3 coding DNA: TGTGCCACTCGGTCGGGAGCAACTAATGAAAAACTGTTTTTT.

The chain has TRBV7-8 and TRBJ2-4; a weak D match, TRBD1 (6 bases). The DNA matches TRBJ2-5 better at its end, which makes the J call doubtful. This CDR3 spans 16 amino acids. The germline gives CDR1 SGHVS, CDR2 FQNEAQ. The CDR3 region is CASSPLTGTLVETQYF. CDR3 sequence (DNA): TGTGCCAGCAGCCCGTTGACAGGAACGTTAGTCGAGACCCAGTACTTC.

This clonotype came up a few times. The V gene is TRBV6-5, the J gene TRBJ1-4; D possibly corresponds to TRBD1 (6 bases). Germline CDR1 reads MNHEY; CDR2 reads SVGAGI. The CDR3 is 14 residues long. Trimming took 3 bases from V and 10 from J, leaving 15 bases between them. CDR3 in amino acids: CASSYLPGEGKLFF. The CDR3, as DNA: TGTGCCAGCAGTTATCTTCCAGGGGAGGGAAAACTGTTTTTT.

CDR3 sequence: CSARDPGGEGTEAFF. In DNA form, the CDR3 reads TGCAGTGCTAGAGATCCAGGAGGGGAGGGGACTGAAGCTTTCTTT. This sequence joins TRBV20-1 and TRBJ1-1, with a weak D call TRBD1 (5 bases). Germline CDR1 and CDR2: DFQATT and SNEGSKA (reference sequence). Deletions cut 0 bases from V and 5 bases from J, with 16 bases between. This CDR3 contains 15 residues.

The V and J genes are TRBV3-1 and TRBJ2-3; possibly TRBD1 or TRBD2 for D (5 bases each). Germline CDR1 and CDR2: LGHDT and YNNKEL (reference sequence). Trimming removed 1 base at V and 2 bases at J, with 10 bases between. This CDR3 is built from 15 residues. The CDR3: CASSQGGSVTDTQYF. The CDR3 coding sequence is TGTGCCAGCAGCCAAGGGGGGTCGGTCACAGATACGCAGTATTTT.

V and J are TRBV29-1 and TRBJ2-3, with TRBD1 matching over 8 bases. The CDR3 covers 13 residues. Germline loops: CDR1 SQVTM, CDR2 ANQGSEA. V lost 5 bases, J lost 5 bases, and 6 bases stayed unmatched. The CDR3 here is CSVKVTGVDTQYF. CDR3 bases: TGCAGCGTTAAAGTGACAGGGGTAGATACGCAGTATTTT.

This clonotype was counted only a few times. The rearrangement uses TRBV21-1 and TRBJ1-5; the table assigns TRBD1, which was not confirmed against the DNA. TRBV21-1 is tagged as a pseudogene. This CDR3 contains 17 residues. CDR3 region: CASPQEKQGIYNQPQHF. The CDR3 DNA sequence: TGTGCCAGCCCACAAGAGAAACAGGGTATATACAATCAGCCCCAGCATTTT.

J is TRBJ2-7 and V is TRBV20-1, with 7 positions matching TRBD1. Germline lookup yields CDR1 DFQATT and CDR2 SNEGSKA (reference sequence). Trimming at V came to 5 bases and at J to 4 bases, leaving 5 bases not matched to a gene. The CDR3 sequence is 12 residues long. This CDR3 reads CSAARGMYEQYF. The CDR3 region has the DNA TGCAGTGCTGCCAGGGGGATGTACGAGCAGTACTTC.

The V call is TRBV10-3, the J call TRBJ1-2; 7 bases map to TRBD1. The V gene's germline CDR1 is ENHRY and CDR2 SYGVKD. Trimming at V came to 6 bases and at J to 2 bases, leaving 9 bases not matched to a gene. The CDR3 length is 15 residues. CDR3 bases: TGTGCCATCAGGGATACAGGGGTAACGAACTATGGCTACACCTTC. It encodes CAIRDTGVTNYGYTF.

This rearrangement joins TRBV4-1 to TRBJ2-6; D is tentatively TRBD1 or TRBD2 (6 bases each). From germline, CDR1 is MGHRA and CDR2 YSYEKL. The CDR3 has 17 residues. The V gene lost 4 bases and the J gene lost 0 bases, with 13 bases spanning the gap. The CDR3, as DNA: TGCGCCAGCAGCCGAAGGGGGGTGAGCTCTGGGGCCAACGTCCTGACTTTC. This gives the protein CASSRRGVSSGANVLTF.